Sequencing of this TCR beta chain was carried out in a study of shared clonotypes between healthy human individuals. Overall study: Donors consisted of two women and a few men between 18 and 49.

Germline CDR1 is MNHNS and CDR2 is SASEGT. The CDR3 spans 17 residues. J gave up 1 base and V 4 bases, and 3 bases lay outside the gene matches. Method: immunoSEQ multiplex PCR; TCRdb's copy keeps in-frame clones and lacks some. Of about 1.5 million clones listed, around 98% are singletons. The TCR originated in a man younger than 40 in good health. V usage is TRBV6-1 and J usage is TRBJ2-1; TRBD2 agrees at 14 bases. The sequenced sample consisted of naive CD4+ T cells sorted from blood. Subset in this sample: CD45RA+ positively selected. The CDR3, as DNA: TGTGCCAGCAGTGGACTAGCGGGAGGGCCTTCCTACAATGAGCAGTTCTTC. Protein sequence: CASSGLAGGPSYNEQFF.